The 16 T cell receptor beta chains below come from one sample, sequenced in a study of Graves' ophthalmopathy and Graves' hyperthyroidism. Amplification targeted the TCR beta CDR3 regions, with RNA transcripts as the source material. Investigators did first-round RT-PCR with HTBI primers, then second-round multiplex PCR. TCRdb ran MiXCR on the multiplex PCR reads and lists one entry per CDR3 protein. Of approximately 540,000 distinct CDR3 sequences listed, just under 40% are singletons. The sample taken for sequencing was peripheral blood or thyroid tissue (not recorded which). The source is an adult man with Graves' hyperthyroidism.

The table lists this clonotype with a count of one. The chain links TRBV5-1 to TRBJ2-7; 7 nucleotides line up with TRBD1. This CDR3 spans 16 amino acids. Trimming took 2 bases from V and 5 from J; bases not matched to a gene: 13. The germline V gene encodes CDR1 SGHRS and CDR2 YFSETQ. The CDR3 region is CASSLSDGDREHEQYF. The DNA for the CDR3 is TGCGCCAGCAGCTTATCGGACGGAGACAGGGAACACGAGCAGTACTTC.

This clonotype was seen repeatedly, ten times or more. J is TRBJ2-7 and V is TRBV10-3; no clear D. The CDR3 length is 14 residues. V lost 3 bases, J lost 2 bases, and 11 bases lay in between. The germline CDR1 and CDR2 sequences are ENHRY and SYGVKD. CDR3 amino acids: CAISDKTGAYEQYF. DNA for the CDR3: TGTGCCATCAGTGACAAAACCGGCGCCTACGAGCAGTACTTC.

The chain couples TRBV29-1 to TRBJ2-3, with D tentatively TRBD2 (6 bases). The germline V gene has CDR1 SQVTM and CDR2 ANQGSEA. The CDR3 sequence is 12 residues long. V shed 2 bases and J shed 5 bases, with 8 bases lying between them. CDR3 region: CSVELGGDTQYF. CDR3 nucleotide sequence: TGCAGCGTTGAACTGGGGGGAGATACGCAGTATTTT.

This clonotype came up a few times. This chain uses TRBV20-1 with TRBJ2-7; possibly TRBD2 for D (6 bases). Germline V CDR1 and CDR2: DFQATT, SNEGSKA (reference sequence). The V end lost 0 bases, the J end lost 3 bases, and 12 bases lay between the germline ends. The CDR3 sequence is 14 residues long. CDR3 amino acids: CSARDVGGYYEQYF. The CDR3 DNA is TGCAGTGCTAGAGATGTGGGGGGATACTACGAGCAGTACTTC.

The count of this clonotype is one. The rearrangement links TRBV20-1 to TRBJ2-7; D assignment may be TRBD1 or TRBD2 (5 bases each). Deletions cut 3 bases from V and 1 base from J, with 13 bases between. Germline CDR1 and CDR2: DFQATT and SNEGSKA (reference sequence). CDR3 size: 14 residues. CDR3: CSASGEGWSYEQYF. The CDR3 region has the DNA TGCAGTGCTAGCGGAGAGGGGTGGTCCTACGAGCAGTACTTC.

V and J are TRBV20-1 and TRBJ1-4; D gene ambiguous. The CDR3 is 15 amino acids. Germline lookup yields CDR1 DFQATT and CDR2 SNEGSKA (reference sequence). With 2 bases removed from V and 1 base from J, the gap between germline ends came to 11 bases. CDR3: CSARLGLGTNEKLFF. The DNA of the CDR3 is TGCAGTGCTAGATTAGGGTTGGGAACTAATGAAAAACTGTTTTTT.

This clonotype was found many times. V is TRBV24-1 and J is TRBJ2-2; no definite D call. Trimming took 0 bases from V and 6 from J, leaving 4 bases between them. Germline lookup yields CDR1 KGHDR and CDR2 SFDVKD. The CDR3 consists of 13 residues. CDR3 sequence (DNA): TGTGCCACCAGTGATTTGCGGGCCGGGGAGCTGTTTTTT. Translating it yields CATSDLRAGELFF.

This clonotype was recorded many times. The junction departs from germline at one end; a sequencing error may be responsible. CDR3 bases: TGTGCCAGCAGTTTAAATTCGGCTCTATTT. It encodes CASSLNSALF. The chain uses TRBV27 and TRBJ1-1; unclear D gene. Germline loops: CDR1 MNHEY, CDR2 SMNVEV (reference sequence). This CDR3 contains 10 residues.

This clonotype was counted once. The chain uses TRBV5-5 and TRBJ2-2; D gene ambiguous. V was shortened by 5 bases and J by 6 bases, with 14 bases between the two germline ends. The CDR3 has 14 amino acids. From germline, CDR1 is SGHKS and CDR2 YYEKEE (reference sequence). For the CDR3, the DNA is TGTGCCAGCAGTCTCCCTCAGGAAGCCGGGGAGCTGTTTTTT. This encodes CASSLPQEAGELFF.

V gene TRBV29-1 combines with J gene TRBJ1-2; 7 nucleotides agree with TRBD1. From germline, CDR1 is SQVTM and CDR2 ANQGSEA. The CDR3 covers 13 residues. Unmatched junction bases numbered 11, after V lost 7 bases and J lost 6 bases. This chain's CDR3 is CSALLRGYDGYTF. Here the CDR3 DNA reads TGCAGCGCCCTACTCAGGGGGTACGATGGCTACACCTTC. The full variable domain, in which reference TRBV29-1 and TRBJ1-2 provide the parts outside the CDR3, is SAVISQKPSRDICQRGTSLTIQCQVDSQVTMMFWYRQQPGQSLTLIATANQGSEATYESGFVIDKFPISRPNLTFSTLTVSNMSPEDSSIYLCSALLRGYDGYTFGSGTRLTVV.

This sequence joins TRBV2 and TRBJ1-4; TRBD1 agrees at 8 bases. With 6 bases clipped from V and 3 bases from J, the junction kept 6 bases outside the gene matches. There are 15 residues in the CDR3. Germline V gene lookup returns CDR1 SNHLY and CDR2 FYNNEI. CDR3 coding DNA: TGTGCCAGCAGAGGAACACAGGGGGCTAATGAAAAACTGTTTTTT. This translates into CASRGTQGANEKLFF.

This clonotype was counted many times. The gene calls are TRBV7-2 and TRBJ2-5, with 9 bases aligning to TRBD1. Trimming took 2 bases from V and 6 from J; bases not matched to a gene: 7. The germline V gene encodes CDR1 SGHTA and CDR2 FQGNSA. This CDR3 has 15 residues. Here the CDR3 reads CASSLSPGQGQTQYF. The CDR3 nucleotides read TGTGCCAGCAGCTTATCGCCGGGACAGGGTCAGACCCAGTACTTC.

The chain carries TRBV7-9 and TRBJ2-7; 9 bases line up with TRBD1. Germline loops: CDR1 SEHNR, CDR2 FQNEAQ (reference sequence). This CDR3 comprises 15 residues. V was pared by 6 bases and J by 7 bases, with 13 bases of the junction left unmatched. The CDR3 nucleotides read TGTGCCAGCAGTGGGACAGGGATCGGGGTAAGAGAGCAGTACTTC. Translating gives CASSGTGIGVREQYF.

This clonotype turned up a few times. V and J are TRBV24-1 and TRBJ2-1, with TRBD2 identical over 9 bases. Germline V gene sequence: CDR1 KGHDR, CDR2 SFDVKD. The CDR3 runs 14 residues. V dropped 5 bases and J dropped 8; count of bases not matched to a gene: 6. CDR3 nucleotides: TGTGCCACCAGTGTCGGGACTAGCATCCATGAGCAGTTCTTC. This translates into CATSVGTSIHEQFF.

This clonotype was detected ten times or more. V and J are TRBV12-3 or TRBV12-4 and TRBJ1-2; weak D call: TRBD1 (6 bases). The CDR3 covers 13 residues. Trimming left V 6 bases short and J 6 bases short, with 14 bases between. CDR3 nucleotides: TGTGCCAGCAGAACACAGGGTTTTCATGGCTACACCTTC. Amino acids: CASRTQGFHGYTF.

This clonotype was counted only a few times. This chain links TRBV29-1 with TRBJ2-7; TRBD2 matches at 10 bases. The germline V gene encodes CDR1 SQVTM and CDR2 ANQGSEA. V shed 6 bases, J shed 7 bases, and the junction held 9 bases outside the gene matches. The CDR3 is made up of 13 amino acids. The CDR3 DNA is TGCAGCGTGTCTAGCGGGAGAGGGTATGAGCAGTACTTC. Translating it yields CSVSSGRGYEQYF.